This is a list of T cell receptor beta chains from one sample in a study of cytomegalovirus exposure and HLA in healthy donors. Generated by immunoSEQ multiplex PCR, the TCRdb table keeps only in-frame clones and is missing some. The table has 95,000 or so clones, about four fifths seen once; the top ten hold around 4.5%. Sequencing was carried out using PBMCs. The receptor set was obtained from a woman in her thirties or forties in good health and CMV-seronegative. CDR3s include the opening cysteine and the closing phenylalanine or tryptophan. The D gene is left open where the match is weak. Size is omitted from some rows. Given values are once, few, many or a class for expanded clones.

clone_size: NA; v_call: TRBV19; j_call: TRBJ1-2; d_call: TRBD1; cdr3_nt: TGTGCCAGTAGTACTCAAAAAGGACAGGGTTATGGCTACACCTTC; cdr3_aa: CASSTQKGQGYGYTF
clone_size: NA; v_call: TRBV6-5; j_call: TRBJ2-4; d_call: NA; cdr3_nt: TGTGCCAGCAGTGCGGGTACTCTAGCCAAAAACATTCAGTACTTC; cdr3_aa: CASSAGTLAKNIQYF
clone_size: NA; v_call: TRBV9; j_call: TRBJ2-3; d_call: NA; cdr3_nt: TGTGCCAGCAGCGTAGCGGGCGGGGACACAGATACGCAGTATTTT; cdr3_aa: CASSVAGGDTDTQYF
clone_size: NA; v_call: TRBV14; j_call: TRBJ2-7; d_call: NA; cdr3_nt: TGTGCCAGCAGCCCTTTAAGGACATTCGCCTACGAGCAGTACTTC; cdr3_aa: CASSPLRTFAYEQYF
clone_size: NA; v_call: TRBV16; j_call: TRBJ2-1; d_call: TRBD1; cdr3_nt: TGTGCCAGCAGCCCCGGGACAGCGAATGAGCAGTTCTTC; cdr3_aa: CASSPGTANEQFF
clone_size: NA; v_call: TRBV5-6; j_call: TRBJ1-6; d_call: NA; cdr3_nt: TGTGCCAGCAGCTTTACCCTCGACAAGAGCTCCTATAATTCACCCCTCCACTTT; cdr3_aa: CASSFTLDKSSYNSPLHF
clone_size: NA; v_call: TRBV10-3; j_call: TRBJ2-3; d_call: NA; cdr3_nt: TGTGCCATCAAACGGGACACAGATACGCAGTATTTT; cdr3_aa: CAIKRDTDTQYF
clone_size: NA; v_call: TRBV4-2; j_call: TRBJ1-2; d_call: NA; cdr3_nt: TGTGCCAGCAGCCAAGATCTACGTAACTATGGCTACACCTTC; cdr3_aa: CASSQDLRNYGYTF
clone_size: NA; v_call: TRBV10-1; j_call: TRBJ2-3; d_call: NA; cdr3_nt: TGCGCCAGCAGTAGGCAGCGGTCCACAGATACGCAGTATTTT; cdr3_aa: CASSRQRSTDTQYF
clone_size: NA; v_call: TRBV6-5; j_call: TRBJ1-2; d_call: TRBD1; cdr3_nt: TGTGCCAGCAGTACCTCCGGGACAGGGGGCTATGGCTACACCTTC; cdr3_aa: CASSTSGTGGYGYTF
clone_size: NA; v_call: TRBV25-1; j_call: TRBJ2-3; d_call: TRBD2; cdr3_nt: TGTGCCAGCACGAGTTGGACTAGCGGGGGGGTTCAAGATACGCAGTATTTT; cdr3_aa: CASTSWTSGGVQDTQYF
clone_size: few; v_call: TRBV18; j_call: TRBJ1-5; d_call: NA; cdr3_nt: TGTGCCAGCTCCTCTGGGGCCGCATTTACCAATCAGCCCCAGCATTTT; cdr3_aa: CASSSGAAFTNQPQHF
clone_size: NA; v_call: TRBV7-9; j_call: TRBJ1-2; d_call: NA; cdr3_nt: TGTGCCAGCAGCCCCAACCTCATGGCGGGGAGCTATGGCTACACCTTC; cdr3_aa: CASSPNLMAGSYGYTF
clone_size: NA; v_call: TRBV18; j_call: TRBJ1-1; d_call: NA; cdr3_nt: TGTGCCAGCTCACCCAGGACAGAGAACACTGAAGCTTTCTTT; cdr3_aa: CASSPRTENTEAFF
clone_size: NA; v_call: TRBV11-2; j_call: TRBJ1-2; d_call: TRBD1; cdr3_nt: TGTGCCAGCAGCTTCGACAGGGCGACTATTACATTC; cdr3_aa: CASSFDRATITF
clone_size: once; v_call: TRBV4-1; j_call: TRBJ2-7; d_call: NA; cdr3_nt: TGCGCCAGCAGCCTACGGGACTCCTCCTACGAGCAGTACTTC; cdr3_aa: CASSLRDSSYEQYF
clone_size: NA; v_call: TRBV19; j_call: TRBJ2-6; d_call: NA; cdr3_nt: TGTGCCAGTACCAGGGTGGCCGGGGCCAACGTCCTGACTTTC; cdr3_aa: CASTRVAGANVLTF
clone_size: NA; v_call: TRBV11-3; j_call: TRBJ2-3; d_call: NA; cdr3_nt: TGTGCCAGCAGCTTAGGATTCAGCGGGCTGGAAGGAGATACGCAGTATTTT; cdr3_aa: CASSLGFSGLEGDTQYF
clone_size: NA; v_call: TRBV29-1; j_call: TRBJ2-7; d_call: NA; cdr3_nt: TGCAGCGTTGAAGATGTGAGGGGGGAGGGTCTCGAGCAGTACTTC; cdr3_aa: CSVEDVRGEGLEQYF
clone_size: NA; v_call: TRBV5-1; j_call: TRBJ2-7; d_call: NA; cdr3_nt: TGCGCCAGCAGCCTACAGGGCAGGACCAAATACGAGCAGTACTTC; cdr3_aa: CASSLQGRTKYEQYF
clone_size: once; v_call: TRBV30; j_call: TRBJ1-6; d_call: TRBD1; cdr3_nt: TGTGCCTGGAGGGCCGTCCCCGGGACAGTGGGAGATAATTCACCCCTCCACTTT; cdr3_aa: CAWRAVPGTVGDNSPLHF
clone_size: NA; v_call: TRBV6-1; j_call: TRBJ1-1; d_call: NA; cdr3_nt: TGTGCCAGCATCGGGAAGGGAGGATGGACTGAAGCTTTCTTT; cdr3_aa: CASIGKGGWTEAFF
clone_size: NA; v_call: TRBV15; j_call: TRBJ2-3; d_call: TRBD2; cdr3_nt: TGTGCCACCAGCCCAAGTTGGGCTAGCGGGGAAACTAGCACAGATACGCAGTATTTT; cdr3_aa: CATSPSWASGETSTDTQYF
clone_size: once; v_call: TRBV11-3; j_call: TRBJ1-6; d_call: NA; cdr3_nt: TGTGCCAGCAGCTTAGGCGGCGTTGCACCCCTCCACTTT; cdr3_aa: CASSLGGVAPLHF
clone_size: few; v_call: TRBV11-2; j_call: TRBJ1-1; d_call: NA; cdr3_nt: TGTGCCAGCAGCTTAGAGGCAGGGGCGAATGAAGCTTTCTTT; cdr3_aa: CASSLEAGANEAFF
clone_size: NA; v_call: TRBV7-6; j_call: TRBJ2-7; d_call: TRBD2; cdr3_nt: TGTGCCAGCAGCTCGACTAGCGCCTACGAGCAGTACTTC; cdr3_aa: CASSSTSAYEQYF
clone_size: NA; v_call: TRBV7-8; j_call: TRBJ1-6; d_call: NA; cdr3_nt: TGTGCCAGCAGCCCGAGGCGGACGGGGAATAATTCACCCCTCCACTTT; cdr3_aa: CASSPRRTGNNSPLHF
clone_size: NA; v_call: TRBV7-6; j_call: TRBJ1-1; d_call: TRBD1; cdr3_nt: TGTGCCAGCAGCGAACAGGGGTTGATGAACACTGAAGCTTTCTTT; cdr3_aa: CASSEQGLMNTEAFF
clone_size: NA; v_call: TRBV4-1; j_call: TRBJ2-1; d_call: TRBD2; cdr3_nt: TGCGCCAGCAGCCCCCTAGCGGGGCCCTACAATGAGCAGTTCTTC; cdr3_aa: CASSPLAGPYNEQFF
clone_size: NA; v_call: TRBV4-2; j_call: TRBJ2-7; d_call: TRBD1; cdr3_nt: TGTGCCAGCAGCCAAGATAGGACAGGCCGGTACTTC; cdr3_aa: CASSQDRTGRYF
clone_size: NA; v_call: TRBV11-2; j_call: TRBJ1-1; d_call: NA; cdr3_nt: TGTGCCAGCAGCCGAGGAGAGGGTTTGGAATCTTTCTTT; cdr3_aa: CASSRGEGLESFF
clone_size: NA; v_call: TRBV25-1; j_call: TRBJ1-4; d_call: NA; cdr3_nt: TGTGCCGGACAAGGAGATGAAAAACTGTTTTTT; cdr3_aa: CAGQGDEKLFF
clone_size: few; v_call: TRBV9; j_call: TRBJ2-2; d_call: NA; cdr3_nt: TGTGCCAGCAGCGTACAGGGCCCCGGGGAGCTGTTTTTT; cdr3_aa: CASSVQGPGELFF
clone_size: NA; v_call: TRBV5-1; j_call: TRBJ1-2; d_call: TRBD1; cdr3_nt: TGCGCCAGCAGCTTAACAGGGGGTACCTATGGCTACACCTTC; cdr3_aa: CASSLTGGTYGYTF
clone_size: NA; v_call: TRBV11-2; j_call: TRBJ2-7; d_call: TRBD1; cdr3_nt: TGTGCCAGCAGCTTAGGACAGGGCGACGAGCAGTACTTC; cdr3_aa: CASSLGQGDEQYF
clone_size: NA; v_call: TRBV7-3; j_call: TRBJ2-2; d_call: TRBD2; cdr3_nt: TGTGCCAGCAGCCGGGGGGCGAACACCGGGGAGCTGTTTTTT; cdr3_aa: CASSRGANTGELFF
clone_size: NA; v_call: TRBV5-1; j_call: TRBJ1-2; d_call: TRBD1; cdr3_nt: TGCGCCAGCAAACCGAGCGTAACAGGGGCTTCCGGCTATGGCTACACCTTC; cdr3_aa: CASKPSVTGASGYGYTF
clone_size: NA; v_call: TRBV19; j_call: TRBJ1-5; d_call: NA; cdr3_nt: TGTGCCAGTAGCCCGGGGGGGAGCCAGCCCCAGCATTTT; cdr3_aa: CASSPGGSQPQHF
clone_size: NA; v_call: TRBV7-2; j_call: TRBJ2-7; d_call: TRBD2; cdr3_nt: TGTGCCAGCACCATAAGGCCCGCGGGGGGTAGTTCCGAGCAGTACTTC; cdr3_aa: CASTIRPAGGSSEQYF
clone_size: once; v_call: TRBV29-1; j_call: TRBJ1-2; d_call: NA; cdr3_nt: TGCAGCGTTGAAGATCAATCGGGGGGCTACACCTTC; cdr3_aa: CSVEDQSGGYTF
clone_size: NA; v_call: TRBV7-9; j_call: TRBJ2-1; d_call: TRBD2; cdr3_nt: TGTGCCAGCAGCTTAGACAGGTGGGGGGACTACACCGAGCAGTTCTTC; cdr3_aa: CASSLDRWGDYTEQFF
clone_size: few; v_call: TRBV5-4; j_call: TRBJ2-1; d_call: TRBD1; cdr3_nt: TGTGCCAGCAGCCGTGGGGACAGGGCTCCCTACAATGAGCAGTTCTTC; cdr3_aa: CASSRGDRAPYNEQFF
clone_size: NA; v_call: TRBV6-1; j_call: TRBJ2-5; d_call: TRBD1; cdr3_nt: TGTGCCAGCCGCCCAGGGGGCCCAAAAGAGACCCAGTACTTC; cdr3_aa: CASRPGGPKETQYF
clone_size: NA; v_call: TRBV13; j_call: TRBJ2-7; d_call: TRBD2; cdr3_nt: TGTGCCAGCAGCCTAGGGACTAGCGGGGTTTCCTACGAGCAGTACTTC; cdr3_aa: CASSLGTSGVSYEQYF
clone_size: NA; v_call: TRBV6-1; j_call: TRBJ2-7; d_call: NA; cdr3_nt: TGTGCCAGCAGTGGGAAGAGAAGGAGTGCCTACGAGCAGTACTTC; cdr3_aa: CASSGKRRSAYEQYF
clone_size: NA; v_call: TRBV29-1; j_call: TRBJ2-2; d_call: TRBD2; cdr3_nt: TGCAGCGTTGAGGCTAGCGGTACGAACACCGGGGAGCTGTTTTTT; cdr3_aa: CSVEASGTNTGELFF
clone_size: NA; v_call: TRBV6-1; j_call: TRBJ2-3; d_call: TRBD2; cdr3_nt: TGTGCCAGCAGTGGACACCGGGGGGGCCCTCCAGGTACGCAGTATTTT; cdr3_aa: CASSGHRGGPPGTQYF
clone_size: NA; v_call: TRBV7-3; j_call: TRBJ1-2; d_call: NA; cdr3_nt: TGTGCCAGCAGCTCGACAGGAGGCTATGGCTACACCTTC; cdr3_aa: CASSSTGGYGYTF
clone_size: NA; v_call: TRBV29-1; j_call: TRBJ2-2; d_call: NA; cdr3_nt: TGCAGCGTTGAGGGACTCAACACCGGGGAGCTGTTTTTT; cdr3_aa: CSVEGLNTGELFF